This T cell receptor beta chain was identified during a study of regulatory T cells in long-lasting Graves disease. Regarding time point: persistent/refractory GD, antithyroid drugs over 5 years with positive TRAb. RNA extracted from PBMCs served as the sequencing template. Findings and caveats of the study: Compared with new cases, persistent Graves' patients showed reduced TCR diversity. Public clonotype sharing was higher in persistent than newly diagnosed patients.

Relying on iRepertoire HTBI primers and Arm-PCR of CDR3 regions, the team built TCR beta libraries. TCRdb fed the multiplex PCR reads into MiXCR, producing one record per CDR3 protein. The sample lists 600,000 to 800,000 distinct CDR3 sequences, about 32% seen once, with 40% to 50% in the top ten. The CDR3 has 16 residues. V dropped 1 base and J dropped 4 bases, with 16 bases sitting between them. This clonotype was recorded a few times. Antigen specificity is unknown. The chain carries TRBV12-3 or TRBV12-4 and TRBJ1-1; D ambiguous. Sequenced here: peripheral blood mononuclear cells (PBMCs), sampled when the disease was refractory, from a patient treated with antithyroid drugs. This TCR was sampled from a female donor with Graves disease. This chain's CDR3 is CASSLVLQLSSTEAFF. DNA of the CDR3: TGTGCCAGCAGTTTAGTCCTCCAACTGTCGTCCACTGAAGCTTTCTTT.